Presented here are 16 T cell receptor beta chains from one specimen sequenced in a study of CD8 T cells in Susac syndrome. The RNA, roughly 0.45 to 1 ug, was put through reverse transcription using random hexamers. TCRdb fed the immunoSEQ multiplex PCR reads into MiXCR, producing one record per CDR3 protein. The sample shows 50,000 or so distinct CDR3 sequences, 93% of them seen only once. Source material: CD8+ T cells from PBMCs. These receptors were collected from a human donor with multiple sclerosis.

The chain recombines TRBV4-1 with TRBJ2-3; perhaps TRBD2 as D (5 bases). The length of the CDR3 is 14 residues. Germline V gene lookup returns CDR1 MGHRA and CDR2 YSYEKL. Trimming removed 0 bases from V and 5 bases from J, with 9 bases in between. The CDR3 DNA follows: TGCGCCAGCAGCCAAGACCGCGGGCTAGATACGCAGTATTTT. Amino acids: CASSQDRGLDTQYF.

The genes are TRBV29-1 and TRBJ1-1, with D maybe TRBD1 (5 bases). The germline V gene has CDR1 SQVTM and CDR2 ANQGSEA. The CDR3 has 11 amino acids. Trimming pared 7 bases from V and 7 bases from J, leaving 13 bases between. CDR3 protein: CSAGRENEAFF. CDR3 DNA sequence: TGCAGCGCTGGCAGGGAGAATGAAGCTTTCTTT.

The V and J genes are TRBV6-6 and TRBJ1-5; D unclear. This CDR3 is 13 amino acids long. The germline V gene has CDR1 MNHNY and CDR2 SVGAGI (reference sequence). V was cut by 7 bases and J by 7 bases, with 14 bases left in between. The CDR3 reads CASNDKIRQPQHF. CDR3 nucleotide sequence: TGTGCCAGCAACGACAAAATTCGACAGCCCCAGCATTTT.

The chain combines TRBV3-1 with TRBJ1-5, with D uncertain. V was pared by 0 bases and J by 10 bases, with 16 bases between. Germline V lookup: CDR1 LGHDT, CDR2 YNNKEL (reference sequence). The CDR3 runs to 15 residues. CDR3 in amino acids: CASSQDPAVYYPQHF. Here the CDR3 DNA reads TGTGCCAGCAGCCAAGATCCCGCTGTTTATTATCCCCAGCATTTT.

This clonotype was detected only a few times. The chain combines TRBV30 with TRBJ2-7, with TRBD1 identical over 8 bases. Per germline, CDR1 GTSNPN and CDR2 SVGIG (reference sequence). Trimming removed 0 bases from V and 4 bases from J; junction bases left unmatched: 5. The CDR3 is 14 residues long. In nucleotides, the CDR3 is TGTGCCTGGAGTGTTCCCAGGGGGCGATACGAGCAGTACTTC. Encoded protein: CAWSVPRGRYEQYF. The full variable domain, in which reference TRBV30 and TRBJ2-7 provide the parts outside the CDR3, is SQTIHQWPATLVQPVGSPLSLECTVEGTSNPNLYWYRQAAGRGLQLLFYSVGIGQISSEVPQNLSASRPQDRQFILSSKKLLLSDSGFYLCAWSVPRGRYEQYFGPGTRLTVT.

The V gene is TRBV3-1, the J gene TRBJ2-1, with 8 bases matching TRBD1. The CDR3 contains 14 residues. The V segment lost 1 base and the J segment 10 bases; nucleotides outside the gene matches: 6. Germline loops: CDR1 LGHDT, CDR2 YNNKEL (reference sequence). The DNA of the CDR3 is TGTGCCAGCAGCCAAGGACAGGGGCCGGGGGAGCAGTTCTTC. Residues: CASSQGQGPGEQFF.

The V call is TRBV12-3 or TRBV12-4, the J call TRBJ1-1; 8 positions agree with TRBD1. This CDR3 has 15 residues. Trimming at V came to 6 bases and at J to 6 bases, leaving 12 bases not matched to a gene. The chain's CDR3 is CASSFGTGVYAEAFF. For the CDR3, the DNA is TGTGCCAGCAGCTTCGGGACAGGAGTTTACGCTGAAGCTTTCTTT.

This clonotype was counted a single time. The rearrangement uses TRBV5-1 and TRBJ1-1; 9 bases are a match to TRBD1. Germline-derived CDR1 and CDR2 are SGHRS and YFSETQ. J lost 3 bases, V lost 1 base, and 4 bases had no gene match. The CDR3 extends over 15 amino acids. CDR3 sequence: CASSLTGGTHTEAFF. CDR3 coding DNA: TGCGCCAGCAGCTTGACAGGGGGCACCCACACTGAAGCTTTCTTT.

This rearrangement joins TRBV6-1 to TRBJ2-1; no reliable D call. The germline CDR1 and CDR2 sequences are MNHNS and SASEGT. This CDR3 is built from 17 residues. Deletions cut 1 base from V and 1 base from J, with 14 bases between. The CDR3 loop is CASSEGTVPPSYNEQFF. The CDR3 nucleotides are TGTGCCAGCAGTGAAGGGACGGTCCCTCCTTCCTACAATGAGCAGTTCTTC.

The CDR3 bases are TGTGCCAGCACCCGAGGGAGAAAACCCTACGAGCAGTACTTC. It specifies CASTRGRKPYEQYF. V and J are TRBV7-9 and TRBJ2-7, with D perhaps TRBD2 (5 bases). The length of the CDR3 is 14 residues. Germline CDR1 and CDR2: SEHNR and FQNEAQ (reference sequence). V was cut by 7 bases and J by 2 bases, with 15 bases left in between.

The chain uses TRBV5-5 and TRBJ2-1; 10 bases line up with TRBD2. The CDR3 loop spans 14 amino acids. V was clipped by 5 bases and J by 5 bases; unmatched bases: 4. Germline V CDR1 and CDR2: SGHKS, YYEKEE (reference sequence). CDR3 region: CASRLAGVNNEQFF. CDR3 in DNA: TGTGCCAGCAGGCTAGCGGGGGTGAACAATGAGCAGTTCTTC.

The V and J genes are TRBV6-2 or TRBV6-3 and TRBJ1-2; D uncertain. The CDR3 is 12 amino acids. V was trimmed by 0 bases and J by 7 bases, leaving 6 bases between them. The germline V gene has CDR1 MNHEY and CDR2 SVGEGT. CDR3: CASSYSEGGYTF. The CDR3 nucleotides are TGTGCCAGCAGTTACTCGGAGGGTGGCTACACCTTC.

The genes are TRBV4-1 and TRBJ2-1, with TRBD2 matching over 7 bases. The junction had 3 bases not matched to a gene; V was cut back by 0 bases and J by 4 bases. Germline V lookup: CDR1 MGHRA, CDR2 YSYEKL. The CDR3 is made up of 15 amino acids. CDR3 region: CASSQDGRGYNEQFF. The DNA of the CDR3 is TGCGCCAGCAGCCAAGATGGGCGGGGGTACAATGAGCAGTTCTTC.

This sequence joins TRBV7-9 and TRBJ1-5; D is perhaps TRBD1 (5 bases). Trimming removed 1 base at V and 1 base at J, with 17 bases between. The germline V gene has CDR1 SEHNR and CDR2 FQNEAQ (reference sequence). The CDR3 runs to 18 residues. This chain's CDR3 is CASSLGDQGLWSNQPQHF. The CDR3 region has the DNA TGTGCCAGCAGCTTAGGGGACCAAGGTTTATGGAGCAATCAGCCCCAGCATTTT.

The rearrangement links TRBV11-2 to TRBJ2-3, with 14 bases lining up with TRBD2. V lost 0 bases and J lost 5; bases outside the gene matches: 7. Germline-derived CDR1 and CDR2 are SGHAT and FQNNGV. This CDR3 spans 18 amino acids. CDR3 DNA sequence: TGTGCCAGCAGCTTAGATCGACTAGCGGGGGGGCATGGAGATACGCAGTATTTT. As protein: CASSLDRLAGGHGDTQYF.

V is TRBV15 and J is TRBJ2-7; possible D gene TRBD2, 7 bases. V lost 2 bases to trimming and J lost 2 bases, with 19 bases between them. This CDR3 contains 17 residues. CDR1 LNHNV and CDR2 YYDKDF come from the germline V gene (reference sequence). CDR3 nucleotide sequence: TGTGCCACCAGCAGATCCCCCCCGGGGGGCAGACCCTACGAGCAGTACTTC. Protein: CATSRSPPGGRPYEQYF.